In its sample, the clone carrying this T cell receptor (beta chain) was seen a few times. Its antigen is as yet unknown. The PCR had 60 Vbeta and 13 Jbeta primers. The protocol was immunoSEQ multiplex PCR, while the TCRdb copy is restricted to in-frame clones and leaves out a portion. The table lists roughly 98,000 clones, around 77% of them singletons. These data come from a study of cytomegalovirus exposure and HLA in healthy donors. Background on the study: Most donors, about 82% of several hundred genotyped, fell in the Caucasian-associated ancestry cluster. Study-level points and caveats: V- and J-gene trimming of TCR beta was linked (in a later analysis) to a missense DCLRE1C variant.

Germline lookup yields CDR1 SGHNT and CDR2 YENEEA. V was trimmed by 0 bases and J by 0 bases, leaving 10 bases between them. CDR3 length equals 16 residues. Sequencing used PBMCs. This clonotype was sampled from a female donor in good health and CMV-seronegative. The V gene is TRBV11-3, the J gene TRBJ2-3; D perhaps matches TRBD1 (6 bases). The CDR3 nucleotides are TGTGCCAGCAGCTTAGAATACAGGGAGAGCACAGATACGCAGTATTTT. Protein product: CASSLEYRESTDTQYF.